This entry is about one T cell receptor beta chain. It lacks a known antigen. It has no much larger one-base neighbor in the sample; base qualities were not kept. The sample comes from a study of read filtering for tumor transcriptome and immune sequencing (dated by TCRdb to 2018 to 2021). About the study as a whole: The cohort had 17 male and approximately 15 female patients with a mean age of around 66 years, ranging from about 45 to 85. A main aim was a read-filtering strategy for immune repertoire data, specifically whether clonotypes supported by a single read should be removed. TCR-region mapped reads per sample ranged from about 3.5 to 10.27 million with IR-seq versus only about 85 to 1273 with RNA-seq. By revised international staging, under 10 patients were R-ISS I, over 15 were R-ISS II and more than five were R-ISS III. Using the same bone marrow samples, the study compared TCR repertoires obtained by targeted immune repertoire sequencing with those obtained by bulk whole-transcriptome sequencing. After DNase treatment, whole-transcriptome libraries were prepared using the TruSeq RNA Access Library Prep Kit. Paper-wide results and their limitations: The correlation between IR-seq and RNA-seq shared clonotype proportions was increased by removal of single-read clonotypes. Rather than purified T cells, the sorted CD138-negative fraction was a mixed bone marrow immune population. In IR-seq, single-read clonotypes were roughly 84% of clonotypes but 3% to 4.5% of total reads; in RNA-seq they were 74.6% of clonotypes and 44.6% of reads. Compared with RNA-seq, IR-seq captured clonotypes at much higher depth and more reliably, and a smaller IR-seq throughput was enough to identify most shared clonotypes.

At the junction V is shortened by 3 bases and J by 7 bases, with 26 bases in between. CDR1 and CDR2 are read off the germline V gene as SGDLS and YYNGEE. The CDR3 sequence holds 18 residues, the cysteine and phenylalanine included. Left in the record is the CDR3 DNA by itself, 54 bases read in frame from the first base. Bone marrow was sampled from every patient at the time of active disease. Ficoll-Hypaque density gradient centrifugation was used to isolate the bone marrow mononuclear cells. Myeloma plasma cells were removed and CD138-negative cells were collected by negative selection after labeling with CD138 magnetic microbeads on a MACS separator. Flow cytometry on an Attune NxT with CD138 antibodies was used to check the purity of the isolated cells. Total RNA was extracted with TRIzol reagent and quantified with a NanoDrop spectrophotometer. Paired RNA-seq and IR-seq were performed on the CD138-negative bone marrow sample of each patient.

TCR libraries were constructed from 400 ng RNA using the Immunoverse kit, and molecular barcoded adaptors covering alpha/delta and beta/gamma chains were employed. TCR library preparation used the same RNA that went into transcriptome sequencing. TCR libraries were sequenced on an Illumina HiSeq 4000 with 2 x 150 cycles. The source study handled its data this way. Using MiXCR, which included quality filtering and error correction, TCR reads were aligned to human V, D, J and C references and then assembled into CDR3 clonotypes. The tcR package in R was used for analysis of clonotype counts and gene usage diversity. For inspection of raw mapping reads, RNA-seq reads were mapped by STAR aligner version 2.5.3a onto GRCh37 of the human genome. To test how sequencing depth affects detected clonotypes, IR-seq fastq files were randomly downsampled with Seqtk 1.3. TCRdb took the public reads, trimmed them with fastp at Q25, ran MiXCR for clone calling and kept in-frame beta chains. Each record represents a unique CDR3 protein, reported with the most common genes and DNA among its rows. The V and J calls reflect TCRdb's pipeline rather than the authors' work. This sample is represented by 43,000 or so distinct CDR3 sequences; about 20% of them were singletons. The ten largest clones represent less than 45% of the sample.

The sequence came from a donor aged 40 or older with multiple myeloma. The sequence is built from TRBV9 and TRBJ1-3; TRBD1 is possibly the D segment (5 matching bases). What was sequenced was a population of CD138-negative cells sorted from bone marrow. Explained via the paper, the cell subset or site label denotes: bone marrow mononuclear cells depleted of CD138+ plasma/myeloma cells by negative magnetic selection. The DNA reads TGTGCCAGCAGCGGATTCCACTCCGGGGCCCGGTCGGGTAACACCATATATTTT. This sequence encodes CASSGFHSGARSGNTIYF.